This T cell receptor beta chain is from a study of CD8 T cells in ankylosing spondylitis. Overall study findings and caveats: According to the report, clones linked to the disease were significantly enriched in matched synovial fluid samples taken from ankylosing spondylitis patients.

TCRdb reanalysed the 5' RACE reads using MiXCR and keeps one entry per CDR3 protein. Among about 340,000 distinct CDR3 sequences, around 20% were seen once, and the ten largest hold over 10%. This CDR3 is 14 amino acids long. Germline CDR1 SGHAT, CDR2 FQNNGV. V shed 4 bases and J shed 5 bases, with 14 bases lying between them. This clonotype was detected a few times. Its antigen is currently unknown. This TCR was sampled from a male donor with ankylosing spondylitis or in good health (not recorded which). The sample comprised blood, either unsorted or a sorted T cell fraction (not recorded which). The rearrangement uses TRBV11-2 and TRBJ2-5; the D gene is possibly TRBD2 (6 bases). The CDR3 nucleotides read TGTGCCAGCAGCTCTACAGCCCGGGAGGAGACCCAGTACTTC. The encoded protein is CASSSTAREETQYF.